These T cell receptor beta chains were read from a single sample in a study of blood T cell repertoires in COVID-19. The assay was immunoSEQ multiplex PCR, and TCRdb's table has in-frame clones only and misses some. The data hold 200,000 to 250,000 clones, with about 89% observed a single time. The sequenced sample consisted of PBMCs or T cells enriched from blood (not recorded which). Receptor source: a woman in her twenties or thirties who had recovered from COVID-19. Both conserved end residues are part of each CDR3. The order of the fields is CDR3 DNA, CDR3 protein, clone size, D gene, J gene, V gene. A D gene is named only where the DNA matches it firmly. Size values are once, few and many counts, or a class for expanded clones, and some rows have none.

DNA: TGTGCCAGCAGTTTACCACCAACGCGTTCCTATGGCTACACCTTC
CDR3: CASSLPPTRSYGYTF
size: -
D: -
J: TRBJ1-2
V: TRBV28

DNA: TGTGCCAGTAGTACCCGGGAATCTAACTATGGCTACACCTTC
CDR3: CASSTRESNYGYTF
size: -
D: -
J: TRBJ1-2
V: TRBV19

DNA: TGTGCCAGCAGATATCCGCAGGGGGGTTCACCCCTCCACTTT
CDR3: CASRYPQGGSPLHF
size: once
D: TRBD1
J: TRBJ1-6
V: TRBV6-5

DNA: TGTGCCAGCAGTGAATCAGATCAGCCCCAGCATTTT
CDR3: CASSESDQPQHF
size: -
D: -
J: TRBJ1-5
V: TRBV6-1

DNA: TGCGCCAGCAGCCCAGGGGGATACTCTGGAAACACCATATATTTT
CDR3: CASSPGGYSGNTIYF
size: -
D: TRBD1
J: TRBJ1-3
V: TRBV4-3

DNA: TGTGCCAGCTTTCCAAACGGTCCCTACGAGCAGTACTTC
CDR3: CASFPNGPYEQYF
size: -
D: -
J: TRBJ2-7
V: TRBV28

DNA: TGTGCCACCAGCACCGCAGGGGGTGAAGCTTTCTTT
CDR3: CATSTAGGEAFF
size: -
D: TRBD1
J: TRBJ1-1
V: TRBV24-1

DNA: TGTGCCAGTACCCCGGGACTTAAGAACACTGAAGCTTTCTTT
CDR3: CASTPGLKNTEAFF
size: -
D: -
J: TRBJ1-1
V: TRBV19

DNA: TGTGCCAGCACAGGGATGGGGGAGCAGTTCTTC
CDR3: CASTGMGEQFF
size: -
D: -
J: TRBJ2-1
V: TRBV5-8

DNA: TGTGCCAGTAGTCCCTCCGCGCAAGTGAACACTGAAGCTTTCTTT
CDR3: CASSPSAQVNTEAFF
size: -
D: -
J: TRBJ1-1
V: TRBV19

DNA: TGTGCCAGCAGCTCAACCGGCGAGCAGTACTTC
CDR3: CASSSTGEQYF
size: -
D: -
J: TRBJ2-7
V: TRBV3-1/TRBV3-2

DNA: TGTGCCAGCAGCCACGGCCGGTGGGGACAGGGGGACCAGCCCCAGCATTTT
CDR3: CASSHGRWGQGDQPQHF
size: -
D: TRBD1
J: TRBJ1-5
V: TRBV28

DNA: TGTGCCAGCAGCCTAGACAGGGGGCTAGGCTACACCTTC
CDR3: CASSLDRGLGYTF
size: -
D: TRBD1
J: TRBJ1-2
V: TRBV7-2

DNA: TGCGCCAGCAGCACCCCGGGGCTAGCGGGAGCATTGCAAGAGACCCAGTACTTC
CDR3: CASSTPGLAGALQETQYF
size: once
D: TRBD2
J: TRBJ2-5
V: TRBV5-1

DNA: TGTGCCTGGAGTAAGACAGGGGAGAACGAAAAACTGTTTTTT
CDR3: CAWSKTGENEKLFF
size: -
D: TRBD1
J: TRBJ1-4
V: TRBV30

DNA: TGTGCCAGCAGCTTTTCGCCGGGATCGAACACTGAAGCTTTCTTT
CDR3: CASSFSPGSNTEAFF
size: -
D: -
J: TRBJ1-1
V: TRBV5-6

DNA: TGTGCCAGCAGCCAAGACGGCGGTACAGATACGCAGTATTTT
CDR3: CASSQDGGTDTQYF
size: -
D: -
J: TRBJ2-3
V: TRBV4-2

DNA: TGTGCCAGCAGCTTAGACCCGGGACAGGGGACAGAGACCCAGTACTTC
CDR3: CASSLDPGQGTETQYF
size: -
D: TRBD1
J: TRBJ2-5
V: TRBV7-2

DNA: TGTGCCAGCAGCGTAGCAGGGGCTGACACTGAAGCTTTCTTT
CDR3: CASSVAGADTEAFF
size: -
D: -
J: TRBJ1-1
V: TRBV9

DNA: TGTGCCAGCAGCCACTCCCCCACGACCGGGATTATGAACACTGAAGCTTTCTTT
CDR3: CASSHSPTTGIMNTEAFF
size: -
D: -
J: TRBJ1-1
V: TRBV3-1/TRBV3-2

DNA: TGCGCCAGCAGCCAAGGGGGGAACAGGGCGGATACGCAGTATTTT
CDR3: CASSQGGNRADTQYF
size: few
D: -
J: TRBJ2-3
V: TRBV4-3

DNA: TGCGCCAGCAGCCAAGTGGGGAGACTCCGGGCCAAGGAATATGAGCAGTTCTTC
CDR3: CASSQVGRLRAKEYEQFF
size: -
D: -
J: TRBJ2-1
V: TRBV4-1

DNA: TGTGCCAGCAGCCTACAGGGGGCTGGAAACACCATATATTTT
CDR3: CASSLQGAGNTIYF
size: -
D: TRBD1
J: TRBJ1-3
V: TRBV7-9

DNA: TGTGCCAGCAGCCAAGAGGGGGGGCAAAAGAACACTGAAGCTTTCTTT
CDR3: CASSQEGGQKNTEAFF
size: -
D: -
J: TRBJ1-1
V: TRBV3-1/TRBV3-2

DNA: TGTGCCAGCAGCTTGGGGACAGGATTTAATGAAAAACTGTTTTTT
CDR3: CASSLGTGFNEKLFF
size: -
D: TRBD1
J: TRBJ1-4
V: TRBV7-2

DNA: TGTGCCTGGAGTGTAACCCTGGGAGCCGATCCTAAATACGAGCAGTACTTC
CDR3: CAWSVTLGADPKYEQYF
size: -
D: -
J: TRBJ2-7
V: TRBV30

DNA: TGTGCCAGCAGCTTAGCACACCAGGGGGAGCTGTTTTTT
CDR3: CASSLAHQGELFF
size: -
D: -
J: TRBJ2-2
V: TRBV7-2

DNA: TGCGCCAGCAGCCAAGCGAGCTTGTCCTACAATGAGCAGTTCTTC
CDR3: CASSQASLSYNEQFF
size: -
D: -
J: TRBJ2-1
V: TRBV4-1

DNA: TGTGCCAGCAGCCCGCCGACAGGCATAGCCAAAAACATTCAGTACTTC
CDR3: CASSPPTGIAKNIQYF
size: once
D: -
J: TRBJ2-4
V: TRBV28

DNA: TGTGCCAGCAGCTTAGCTACTTACGAGCAGTACTTC
CDR3: CASSLATYEQYF
size: -
D: -
J: TRBJ2-7
V: TRBV11-2